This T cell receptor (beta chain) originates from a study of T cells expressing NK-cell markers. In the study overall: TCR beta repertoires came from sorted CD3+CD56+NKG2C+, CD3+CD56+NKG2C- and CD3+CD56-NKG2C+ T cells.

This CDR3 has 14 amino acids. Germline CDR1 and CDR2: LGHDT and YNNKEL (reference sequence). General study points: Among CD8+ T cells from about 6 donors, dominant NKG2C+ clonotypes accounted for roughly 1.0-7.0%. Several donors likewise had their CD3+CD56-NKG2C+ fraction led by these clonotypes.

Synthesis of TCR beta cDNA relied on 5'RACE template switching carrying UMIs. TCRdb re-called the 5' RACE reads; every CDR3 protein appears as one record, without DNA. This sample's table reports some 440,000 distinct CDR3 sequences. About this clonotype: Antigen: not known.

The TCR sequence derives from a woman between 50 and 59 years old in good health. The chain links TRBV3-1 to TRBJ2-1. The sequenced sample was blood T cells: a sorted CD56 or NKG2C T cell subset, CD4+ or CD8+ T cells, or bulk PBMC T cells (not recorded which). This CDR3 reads CASSQDPVSNEQFF.